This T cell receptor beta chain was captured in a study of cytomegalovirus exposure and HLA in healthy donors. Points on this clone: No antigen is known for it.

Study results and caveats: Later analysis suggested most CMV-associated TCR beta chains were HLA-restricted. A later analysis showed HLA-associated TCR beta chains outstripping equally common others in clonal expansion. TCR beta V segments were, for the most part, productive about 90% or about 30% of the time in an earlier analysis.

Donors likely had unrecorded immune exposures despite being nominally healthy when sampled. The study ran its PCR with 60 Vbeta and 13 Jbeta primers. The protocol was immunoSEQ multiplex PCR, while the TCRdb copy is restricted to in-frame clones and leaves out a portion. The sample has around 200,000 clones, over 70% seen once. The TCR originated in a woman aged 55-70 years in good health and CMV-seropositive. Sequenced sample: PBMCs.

DNA for the CDR3: TGTGCCAGCAGTGACAGGGGCCCAGAGATCGGCACAGATACGCAGTATTTT. This gives the protein CASSDRGPEIGTDTQYF. The V and J genes are TRBV6-4 and TRBJ2-3; D is perhaps TRBD1 (5 bases). Trimming left V 2 bases short and J 1 base short, with 16 bases between. Per germline, CDR1 MRHNA and CDR2 SNTAGT. This CDR3 is built from 17 residues.